This entry is about one TCR beta chain. Its target is unknown. At the DNA level, this CDR3 is encoded by other sequences in the same sample as well. This entry is derived from a study of shared clonotypes between healthy human individuals. Study outcomes and limitations: It was the few donors that limited the genetic and exposure-history diversity represented. Non-shared clonotypes showed lower generation probabilities than clonotypes common to all four donors.

The CDR3 is made up of 13 amino acids. V shed 3 bases and J shed 5 bases, with 10 bases lying between them. The germline V gene has CDR1 MNHNS and CDR2 SASEGT. The method was immunoSEQ multiplex PCR; TCRdb's version includes in-frame clones alone and lacks a portion of them. The sample has over a million clones; approximately 78% are singletons. This TCR was recovered from a man aged 18 to 29 in good health. Some clones in this sample may be carry-over from other donors' samples. Material: memory CD4+ T cells from PBMCs. Subset described: CD45RA-negative fraction. V is TRBV6-1 and J is TRBJ1-2, with a tentative D call TRBD1 (6 bases). The CDR3 sequence: CASSEGGRYGYTF. CDR3 DNA: TGTGCCAGCAGTGAGGGGGGCAGGTATGGCTACACCTTC.